Below, 32 T cell receptor beta chains from the same sample are listed, as sequenced in a study of blood T cell repertoires in COVID-19. Assay used: immunoSEQ multiplex PCR; TCRdb lists only in-frame clones, some missing. The sample has about 190,000 clones, 84% seen once; the top ten hold about 3.5%. The material sequenced was PBMCs or T cells enriched from blood (not recorded which). These receptors were obtained from a woman in her twenties or thirties who had recovered from COVID-19.

The gene calls are TRBV18 and TRBJ1-1; 10 nucleotides align to TRBD1. Germline CDR1 KGHSH, CDR2 LQKENI. Trimming cost V 3 bases and J 10 bases; bases outside gene matches: 14. The CDR3 runs to 16 residues. The CDR3 nucleotides read TGTGCCAGCTCACCTTCGTGGGGGACAGGGGACAGTGGAGCTTTCTTT. It is translated as CASSPSWGTGDSGAFF.

CDR3 DNA sequence: TGTGCCAGCAGTGGGGGAGGGGGGGCTTCGAACACTGAAGCTTTCTTT. Translation gives CASSGGGGASNTEAFF. The chain links TRBV28 to TRBJ1-1; D may be TRBD1 (6 bases). The V end lost 5 bases, the J end lost 1 base, and 17 bases lay between the germline ends. Germline loops: CDR1 MDHEN, CDR2 SYDVKM. The CDR3 has 16 residues.

The chain combines TRBV18 with TRBJ1-2, with D possibly matching TRBD1 (5 bases). This CDR3 is 14 amino acids long. Trimming cost V 4 bases and J 8 bases, with 17 bases left between them. Germline-derived CDR1 and CDR2 are KGHSH and LQKENI. CDR3: CASSLRSGLSGYTF. CDR3 coding DNA: TGTGCCAGCTCACTTCGTTCAGGGTTGAGCGGCTACACCTTC.

The rearrangement uses TRBV28 and TRBJ1-2, with D perhaps TRBD1 (6 bases). V was clipped by 4 bases and J by 4 bases, with 13 bases between them. The CDR3 sequence is 14 residues long. Germline V gene data show CDR1 as MDHEN and CDR2 as SYDVKM. The CDR3 loop is CASSSGEIGYGYTF. CDR3 nucleotide sequence: TGTGCCAGCAGTTCAGGGGAGATTGGCTATGGCTACACCTTC.

The chain combines TRBV28 with TRBJ2-3; 11 bases agree with TRBD2. V trimming: 4 bases; J trimming: 0 bases; junction bases outside the gene matches: 9. This CDR3 has 18 residues. CDR1 is MDHEN and CDR2 is SYDVKM in the germline V gene. The CDR3 DNA reads as TGTGCCAGCAGTTCGACCCCGGGACTAGCGGAAAGCACAGATACGCAGTATTTT. Translation gives CASSSTPGLAESTDTQYF.

This clone was found once. The rearrangement uses TRBV5-1 and TRBJ2-5; 13 bases are a match to TRBD2. The CDR3 loop spans 19 amino acids. With V trimmed by 4 bases and J by 1 base, 13 bases remained unmatched. Germline V CDR1 and CDR2: SGHRS, YFSETQ. CDR3 protein: CASSRTSGSGHLGQETQYF. The CDR3 DNA sequence: TGCGCCAGCAGCCGGACTAGCGGGAGTGGTCATTTGGGCCAAGAGACCCAGTACTTC.

The CDR3 coding sequence is TGTGCCAGCAGTGATATCAGGGGGTACGAGCAGTACTTC. Translation gives CASSDIRGYEQYF. The chain couples TRBV6-1 to TRBJ2-7; 7 nucleotides align to TRBD1. The V segment lost 3 bases and the J segment 4 bases; nucleotides outside the gene matches: 3. The CDR3 length is 13 residues. Per germline, CDR1 MNHNS and CDR2 SASEGT.

The chain couples TRBV6-1 to TRBJ2-5; no reliable D call. There are 14 residues in the CDR3. Germline V CDR1 and CDR2: MNHNS, SASEGT. Trimming stripped 1 base from V and 1 base from J, with 7 bases between. CDR3: CASSEGRPQETQYF. The DNA for the CDR3 is TGTGCCAGCAGTGAAGGGCGGCCCCAAGAGACCCAGTACTTC.

The CDR3 loop is CATSERQGGTYNEQFF. CDR3 nucleotides: TGTGCCACCAGTGAACGACAGGGGGGTACCTACAATGAGCAGTTCTTC. This chain connects TRBV24-1 to TRBJ2-1, with 9 nucleotides matching TRBD1. Germline CDR1 KGHDR, CDR2 SFDVKD. V dropped 4 bases and J dropped 2; count of bases not matched to a gene: 5. The length of the CDR3 is 16 residues.

This clone was picked up a small number of times. The CDR3 region is CASSIGTSVTYEQYF. CDR3 in DNA: TGTGCCAGTAGTATCGGGACTAGCGTAACCTACGAGCAGTACTTC. The chain employs TRBV19 and TRBJ2-7; the match to TRBD2 covers 10 bases. The ends lost 3 bases at V and 2 bases at J; junction bases unmatched: 4. This CDR3 is built from 15 residues. Looked up from germline, CDR1 is LNHDA and CDR2 is SQIVND (reference sequence).

The chain couples TRBV18 to TRBJ2-3, with D maybe TRBD2 (5 bases). Germline values: CDR1 KGHSH, CDR2 LQKENI. V lost 5 bases, J lost 6 bases, and 9 bases lay in between. The CDR3 is made up of 12 amino acids. This CDR3 reads CASSKRRDTQYF. CDR3 DNA sequence: TGTGCCAGCTCAAAAAGGAGGGATACGCAGTATTTT.

The genes are TRBV7-8 and TRBJ2-3; TRBD1 matches 7 bases. This CDR3 comprises 16 residues. Losses at the gene ends were 5 bases for V and 2 bases for J; bases not matched to a gene: 10. Germline-derived CDR1 and CDR2 are SGHVS and FQNEAQ. DNA of the CDR3: TGTGCCAGCAGCCCCCAGGGGGTCTCATCCACAGATACGCAGTATTTT. As protein: CASSPQGVSSTDTQYF.

Written as DNA, the CDR3 is TGTGCCAGCAGTGACCGGGAAGCCGGGGGGCTTGAAGCTTTCTTT. It encodes CASSDREAGGLEAFF. The chain couples TRBV6-4 to TRBJ1-1; a possible D gene is TRBD1 (6 bases). The V end was cut by 2 bases, the J end by 7 bases, with 17 bases between. Germline CDR1 and CDR2: MRHNA and SNTAGT. The CDR3 spans 15 residues.

The table lists this clone with a count of one. The CDR3, as DNA: TGTGCCGGCGGGCTTCAAGACTACAATGAGCAGTTCTTC. Amino acid sequence: CAGGLQDYNEQFF. The chain couples TRBV7-9 to TRBJ2-1; D is possibly TRBD2 (5 bases). Trimming pared 11 bases from V and 3 bases from J, leaving 14 bases between. Looked up from germline, CDR1 is SEHNR and CDR2 is FQNEAQ (reference sequence). The CDR3 loop spans 13 amino acids.

The chain uses TRBV28 and TRBJ1-2; D ambiguous. The germline V and J ends were trimmed by 3 bases and 6 bases, with 11 bases remaining between them. In germline, CDR1 is MDHEN, CDR2 SYDVKM. CDR3 size: 13 residues. The CDR3 loop is CASSFRPVDGYTF. The CDR3 region has the DNA TGTGCCAGCAGTTTCCGCCCCGTAGATGGCTACACCTTC.

With respect to this clone: The junction shows a germline mismatch at one end, possibly a read error. The rearrangement uses TRBV7-7 and TRBJ2-1; 8 bases align to TRBD2. The CDR3 totals 15 residues. In germline, CDR1 is SSHAT, CDR2 FNYEAQ (reference sequence). The CDR3 region is CASSLRGGSSHEQFF. CDR3 nucleotide sequence: TGTGCTAGCAGCTTACGCGGGGGGAGTTCGCATGAGCAGTTCTTC.

This rearrangement joins TRBV28 to TRBJ1-2, with TRBD1 matching over 11 bases. With V trimmed by 4 bases and J by 8 bases, 9 bases remained unmatched. The CDR3 runs to 15 residues. The germline gives CDR1 MDHEN, CDR2 SYDVKM. The CDR3 DNA is TGTGCCAGCAGTTCGGGGACAGGGGGAAGAGAAGGCTACACCTTC. The encoded protein is CASSSGTGGREGYTF.

The DNA of the CDR3 is TGTGCCAGCAGTCAGAGGGCGAGCACAGATACGCAGTATTTT. Translation gives CASSQRASTDTQYF. This sequence joins TRBV7-3 and TRBJ2-3, with D maybe TRBD2 (5 bases). The germline V gene encodes CDR1 SGHTA and CDR2 FQGTGA. The CDR3 runs to 14 residues. V was trimmed by 6 bases and J by 0 bases, leaving 10 bases between them.

The chain employs TRBV5-4 and TRBJ1-2, with TRBD1 identical over 8 bases. The germline CDR1 and CDR2 sequences are SGHNT and YYREEE (reference sequence). After removal of 1 base from V and 0 bases from J, the junction contained 5 bases not matched to a gene. The CDR3 has 16 residues. The CDR3 region has the DNA TGTGCCAGCAGCTTGTTCGGGACAGGCGCTAACTATGGCTACACCTTC. Residues: CASSLFGTGANYGYTF.

V gene TRBV3-1 (or the pseudogene TRBV3-2) combines with J gene TRBJ2-5; 7 positions match TRBD2. Looked up from germline, CDR1 is LGHDT and CDR2 is YNNKEL (reference sequence). The CDR3 is made up of 14 amino acids. Unmatched junction bases numbered 4, after V lost 4 bases and J lost 2 bases. The CDR3 sequence: CASSLQRGQETQYF. The CDR3 DNA reads TGTGCCAGCAGCCTCCAGCGGGGACAAGAGACCCAGTACTTC.

This clone was seen only once. This chain joins TRBV6-6 and TRBJ1-1; D is possibly TRBD1 (6 bases). The germline V gene encodes CDR1 MNHNY and CDR2 SVGAGI (reference sequence). Trimming took off 6 bases at V and 4 bases at J, with 18 bases between the two ends. CDR3 length: 15 amino acids. The chain's CDR3 is CASSRSGGPVTEAFF. In DNA, the CDR3 is TGTGCCAGCAGCCGCTCGGGGGGGCCGGTCACTGAAGCTTTCTTT.

V and J are TRBV5-1 and TRBJ1-1; D not certain. V dropped 0 bases and J dropped 0 bases, with 9 bases sitting between them. The CDR3 sequence is 15 residues long. Germline loops: CDR1 SGHRS, CDR2 YFSETQ. The CDR3, as DNA: TGCGCCAGCAGCTTGGGGCAGAAACTGAACACTGAAGCTTTCTTT. Translated, it gives CASSLGQKLNTEAFF.

The chain is built from TRBV21-1 and TRBJ2-3; the table's D call, TRBD1, was not checked against the DNA. TRBV21-1 is listed as a pseudogene. This CDR3 contains 16 residues. The CDR3, as DNA: TGTGCCAGCAGCCCACCGGGACAGGGAATCCCAGATACGCAGTATTTT. Translation gives CASSPPGQGIPDTQYF.

This clone was counted a single time. V gene TRBV5-1 combines with J gene TRBJ2-3, with D perhaps TRBD2 (6 bases). V shed 3 bases and J shed 3 bases, with 20 bases lying between them. This CDR3 comprises 17 residues. Germline V gene data show CDR1 as SGHRS and CDR2 as YFSETQ. The CDR3 DNA is TGCGCCAGCAGCTCGAGGCACTTCGGGAGTGCAACAGATACGCAGTATTTT. Amino acids: CASSSRHFGSATDTQYF.

The rearrangement uses TRBV9 and TRBJ1-1; 12 nucleotides agree with TRBD1. The CDR3 contains 17 residues. The trim removed 2 bases at V and 4 bases at J, leaving 9 bases unmatched. CDR1 and CDR2 (germline): SGDLS, YYNGEE. CDR3 sequence (DNA): TGTGCCAGCAGCGTCAGGGGGACAGGGGGCGCCGGCACTGAAGCTTTCTTT. Translation gives CASSVRGTGGAGTEAFF.

The chain combines TRBV9 with TRBJ1-1; tentative D call: TRBD1 (5 bases). With 3 bases removed from V and 3 bases from J, the gap between germline ends came to 12 bases. Germline CDR1 reads SGDLS; CDR2 reads YYNGEE. The CDR3 contains 14 residues. The CDR3 region is CASSASGKDTEAFF. DNA for the CDR3: TGTGCCAGCAGCGCCTCAGGGAAGGACACTGAAGCTTTCTTT. Full variable domain (remainder filled in from reference TRBV9 and TRBJ1-1): DSGVTQTPKHLITATGQRVTLRCSPRSGDLSVYWYQQSLDQGLQFLIQYYNGEERAKGNILERFSAQQFPDLHSELNLSSLELGDSALYFCASSASGKDTEAFFGQGTRLTVV.

The rearrangement joins TRBV7-2 to TRBJ2-1; 12 nucleotides align to TRBD2. This CDR3 contains 17 residues. CDR1 and CDR2 (germline): SGHTA, FQGNSA. The V gene end was trimmed by 3 bases and the J gene end by 5 bases; junction bases not matched to a gene: 8. CDR3 in amino acids: CASSFRIWTSGDNEQFF. CDR3 sequence (DNA): TGTGCCAGCAGCTTCCGAATCTGGACTAGCGGGGACAATGAGCAGTTCTTC. The entire variable domain, with the rest obtained from reference TRBV7-2 and TRBJ2-1, is as follows: GAGVSQSPSNKVTEKGKDVELRCDPISGHTALYWYRQSLGQGLEFLIYFQGNSAPDKSGLPSDRFSAERTGGSVSTLTIQRTQQEDSAVYLCASSFRIWTSGDNEQFFGPGTRLTVL.

The chain carries TRBV3-1 (or the pseudogene TRBV3-2) and TRBJ1-2, with TRBD1 identical over 10 bases. There are 16 residues in the CDR3. The germline gives CDR1 LGHDT, CDR2 YNNKEL (reference sequence). With 0 bases clipped from V and 8 bases from J, the junction kept 9 bases outside the gene matches. The CDR3 sequence: CASSQDKGQGKRGYTF. The CDR3 DNA reads as TGTGCCAGCAGCCAAGATAAGGGACAGGGGAAGAGGGGCTACACCTTC.

V usage is TRBV18 and J usage is TRBJ2-7; 7 bases fit TRBD2. The CDR3 has 19 residues. The junction had 14 bases not matched to a gene; V was cut back by 0 bases and J by 0 bases. Germline CDR1 is KGHSH and CDR2 is LQKENI. The CDR3 sequence is CASSPPESRGTFLSYEQYF. The CDR3 DNA sequence: TGTGCCAGCTCACCACCGGAATCGCGGGGGACTTTCCTCTCCTACGAGCAGTACTTC. Drawing the rest from reference TRBV18 and TRBJ2-7, the complete variable domain is NAGVMQNPRHLVRRRGQEARLRCSPMKGHSHVYWYRQLPEEGLKFMVYLQKENIIDESGMPKERFSAEFPKEGPSILRIQQVVRGDSAAYFCASSPPESRGTFLSYEQYFGPGTRLTVT.

This chain connects TRBV24-1 to TRBJ1-5, with TRBD1 identical over 9 bases. Trimming took 5 bases from V and 5 from J; bases not matched to a gene: 9. Germline-derived CDR1 and CDR2 are KGHDR and SFDVKD. CDR3 length equals 16 residues. CDR3 bases: TGTGCCACCAGTGGCGACGGGACAGGGTTCGATCAGCCCCAGCATTTT. It specifies CATSGDGTGFDQPQHF.

V and J are TRBV18 and TRBJ1-5; 11 nucleotides line up with TRBD1. The CDR3 contains 15 residues. J was trimmed by 7 bases and V by 5 bases; bases with no gene match: 7. CDR1 is KGHSH and CDR2 is LQKENI in the germline V gene. DNA of the CDR3: TGTGCCAGCTCAGCGGACAGGGGGCAATTGCAGCCCCAGCATTTT. Translation: CASSADRGQLQPQHF.

V usage is TRBV18 and J usage is TRBJ2-7; 12 bases fit TRBD2. Germline V CDR1 and CDR2: KGHSH, LQKENI. Unmatched junction bases numbered 6, after V lost 3 bases and J lost 6 bases. This CDR3 region has 15 residues. CDR3 bases: TGTGCCAGCTCACCTCAGACTAGCGGGAGCGCCGAGCAGTACTTC. As protein: CASSPQTSGSAEQYF.